This T cell receptor beta chain was sequenced in a study of identical twins. Through template switching, a universal primer site was introduced, and the cDNA contained unique molecular identifiers. TCRdb used MiXCR to reprocess the 5' RACE reads, holding one entry per CDR3 protein. The data contain 270,000 or so distinct CDR3 sequences, about 9% of them singletons. The same sample was also studied in work on yellow fever vaccine responses in identical twins.

The specimen sequenced was CD8+ T cells sorted from blood. The TCR was taken from a woman under 30 in good health.

CDR3 DNA: TGCGCCAGCAGTGTCGGGGTTCGTCGCACAGATACGCAGTATTTT. Its translation: CASSVGVRRTDTQYF. The chain couples TRBV10-1 to TRBJ2-3; a possible D gene is TRBD2 (5 bases). The CDR3 runs 15 residues. The germline V gene has CDR1 WNHNN and CDR2 SYGVQD (reference sequence). Trimming cost V 4 bases and J 1 base, with 12 bases left between them.